The clone carrying this T cell receptor (beta chain) appeared once. Methods used by the authors: Scientists estimated how many nucleated cells there were by amplifying reference gene primers. Profiled with immunoSEQ multiplex PCR; TCRdb holds only in-frame clones, not every one. V, J and clone size derive from that table, while D and trimming were established from the DNA sequence. The sample yields 300,000 to 400,000 clones, 70% to 90% seen once. The sample originates from a study of blood T cell repertoires in COVID-19. This CDR3 is built from 14 residues. Trimming cost V 5 bases and J 6 bases; bases outside gene matches: 7. Germline CDR1 is SNHLY and CDR2 is FYNNEI. Seattle's enrolled individuals joined amid active infection and were then monitored longitudinally.

This chain joins TRBV2 and TRBJ1-5, with 7 bases matching TRBD1. This receptor was obtained from a woman aged 25 to 39 with COVID-19, enrolled during active disease. Material for sequencing was peripheral blood. Written as DNA, the CDR3 is TGTGCCAGCAGTCCCGACAGGGATTTTCAGCCCCAGCATTTT. Amino acids: CASSPDRDFQPQHF.